This entry features one TCR beta chain sequence. Its target is not known. Some clones are missing from TCRdb's copy, which holds only in-frame ones; the method was immunoSEQ multiplex PCR. The sample contains around 87,000 clones, around 90% of which appear only once. These data belong to a study of graft-versus-host responses after intestinal transplantation. Germline CDR1 is MNHEY and CDR2 is SMNVEV (reference sequence). The V gene end was trimmed by 2 bases and the J gene end by 2 bases; junction bases not matched to a gene: 2. This CDR3 region has 16 residues. This sample comprised unstimulated CD8+ T cells sorted from spleen or lymph node cells, obtained before transplant. The chain uses TRBV27 and TRBJ2-1; 11 bases align to TRBD2. The TCR comes from a human donor who was the organ donor for an intestinal transplant. The CDR3: CASSLLGLAAYNEQFF. CDR3 sequence (DNA): TGTGCCAGCAGTTTACTGGGACTAGCGGCCTACAATGAGCAGTTCTTC.